This entry lists 29 T cell receptor beta chains sequenced from one sample in a study of human CD4 T cells and Enterobacteriaceae (dated by TCRdb to about 2020). Library preparation used the immunoSEQ multiplex PCR assay. This is the immuneACCESS table as TCRdb keeps it, with only in-frame sequences that have V and J called. A part of the clones is gone; compared with another copy, unresolved V genes explain less than half, and the rest is unexplained. This sample lists 25,000 to 35,000 clones; 80% to 90% were detected once. The leading ten clones occupy roughly 0.96% of the sample. Memory CD4+ T cells, defined as all CD4+ cells other than CD45RA+CCR7+CD95- naive cells, were FACS-sorted on a FACSAria III to a purity of over 98%. Sequencing was carried out using memory CD4+ T cells from blood. Sample cell subset or site, as interpreted from the label and publication: total memory CD4 T cells sorted directly ex vivo, unstimulated. The receptor set was obtained from a human donor in good health.

This chain links TRBV2 with TRBJ2-3; 7 positions agree with TRBD1. Germline V gene lookup returns CDR1 SNHLY and CDR2 FYNNEI. V was clipped by 4 bases and J by 3 bases; unmatched bases: 7. The CDR3 length is 15 residues. This CDR3 reads CASSADRDTTDTQYF. CDR3 bases: TGTGCCAGCAGTGCTGACAGGGACACGACAGATACGCAGTATTTT.

This chain uses TRBV30 with TRBJ1-2, with 8 bases lining up with TRBD1. The V gene's germline CDR1 is GTSNPN and CDR2 SVGIG (reference sequence). This CDR3 spans 13 amino acids. Trimming removed 1 base from V and 9 bases from J; junction bases left unmatched: 7. The CDR3 sequence is CAWSAGQVTSYTF. In DNA form, the CDR3 reads TGTGCCTGGAGTGCGGGACAGGTAACGAGCTACACCTTC.

This sequence joins TRBV28 and TRBJ2-3; 8 nucleotides agree with TRBD2. The CDR3 loop spans 18 amino acids. V was clipped by 5 bases and J by 0 bases; unmatched bases: 13. Germline assignment: CDR1 MDHEN and CDR2 SYDVKM. The CDR3 nucleotides read TGTGCCAGCAGTCTATCGCCGGGACTAGGGTCTAGCACAGATACGCAGTATTTT. Translation: CASSLSPGLGSSTDTQYF. Full variable domain (outside the CDR3, taken from reference TRBV28 and TRBJ2-3): DVKVTQSSRYLVKRTGEKVFLECVQDMDHENMFWYRQDPGLGLRLIYFSYDVKMKEKGDIPEGYSVSREKKERFSLILESASTNQTSMYLCASSLSPGLGSSTDTQYFGPGTRLTVL.

The chain links TRBV18 to TRBJ1-3, with D perhaps matching TRBD1 (5 bases). CDR3 length: 14 amino acids. Germline CDR1 and CDR2: KGHSH and LQKENI. V lost 2 bases, J lost 4 bases, and 9 bases lay in between. As DNA, the CDR3 is TGTGCCAGCTCACCAGGTGGGGACGGAAACACCATATATTTT. This sequence encodes CASSPGGDGNTIYF.

CDR3 residues: CASSSTPQGTNEKLFF. The CDR3 coding sequence is TGCGCCAGCAGCTCAACCCCGCAGGGAACTAATGAAAAACTGTTTTTT. The V gene is TRBV4-1, the J gene TRBJ1-4, with D possibly matching TRBD1 (5 bases). Per the germline V gene, CDR1 is MGHRA and CDR2 is YSYEKL. The CDR3 has 16 residues. Deletions cut 5 bases from V and 1 base from J, with 14 bases between.

The chain employs TRBV27 and TRBJ2-4, with D tentatively TRBD1 (6 bases). The CDR3 runs 14 residues. V dropped 2 bases and J dropped 1 base, with 6 bases sitting between them. CDR1 is MNHEY and CDR2 is SMNVEV in the germline V gene (reference sequence). DNA for the CDR3: TGTGCCAGCAGTTTACAGGGGGCCAAAAACATTCAGTACTTC. Translation gives CASSLQGAKNIQYF.

The rearrangement links TRBV14 to TRBJ1-3; D unclear. Germline values: CDR1 SGHDN, CDR2 FVKESK. The CDR3 runs to 13 residues. The V end was cut by 1 base, the J end by 3 bases, with 4 bases between. The CDR3 loop reads CASSQGRGNTIYF. DNA for the CDR3: TGTGCCAGCAGCCAAGGGCGTGGAAACACCATATATTTT.

V gene TRBV19 combines with J gene TRBJ1-5; a possible D gene is TRBD1 (6 bases). Trimming left V 5 bases short and J 6 bases short, with 11 bases between. Germline values: CDR1 LNHDA, CDR2 SQIVND (reference sequence). CDR3 size: 13 residues. CDR3 region: CASSQQGIQPQHF. CDR3 nucleotides: TGTGCCAGTAGTCAACAGGGAATTCAGCCCCAGCATTTT. Drawing the rest from reference TRBV19 and TRBJ1-5, the complete variable domain is DGGITQSPKYLFRKEGQNVTLSCEQNLNHDAMYWYRQDPGQGLRLIYYSQIVNDFQKGDIAEGYSVSREKKESFPLTVTSAQKNPTAFYLCASSQQGIQPQHFGDGTRLSIL.

The chain has TRBV9 and TRBJ1-6; a possible D gene is TRBD1 (6 bases). Trimming cost V 3 bases and J 7 bases, with 17 bases left between them. The CDR3 length is 16 residues. Germline V CDR1 and CDR2: SGDLS, YYNGEE. DNA for the CDR3: TGTGCCAGCAGCGCCCGGGAAGGGGGTTCGAATTCACCCCTCCACTTT. This codes for CASSAREGGSNSPLHF. Looking up the rest from reference TRBV9 and TRBJ1-6 gives the full variable domain: DSGVTQTPKHLITATGQRVTLRCSPRSGDLSVYWYQQSLDQGLQFLIQYYNGEERAKGNILERFSAQQFPDLHSELNLSSLELGDSALYFCASSAREGGSNSPLHFGNGTRLTVT.

This sequence joins TRBV7-3 and TRBJ2-3, with 7 bases matching TRBD2. Germline V gives CDR1 SGHTA, CDR2 FQGTGA. The CDR3 is 15 residues long. V lost 5 bases, J lost 2 bases, and 7 bases stayed unmatched. CDR3: CASSTRAGNTDTQYF. CDR3 DNA: TGTGCCAGCAGCACAAGAGCGGGAAACACAGATACGCAGTATTTT.

The J gene is TRBJ2-2, the V gene TRBV11-3; 9 bases agree with TRBD2. CDR3 length equals 15 residues. Unmatched junction bases numbered 7, after V lost 6 bases and J lost 5 bases. Germline V gene sequence: CDR1 SGHNT, CDR2 YENEEA. The CDR3 coding sequence is TGTGCCAGCAGGCCCGGGACTAGCCAAACCGGGGAGCTGTTTTTT. Translation: CASRPGTSQTGELFF. Full variable domain (missing parts from reference TRBV11-3 and TRBJ2-2): EAGVVQSPRYKIIEKKQPVAFWCNPISGHNTLYWYLQNLGQGPELLIRYENEEAVDDSQLPKDRFSAERLKGVDSTLKIQPAELGDSAVYLCASRPGTSQTGELFFGEGSRLTVL.

This clone appeared a few times. The V call is TRBV19, the J call TRBJ2-5, with 10 bases identical to TRBD1. V lost 9 bases to trimming and J lost 5 bases; unmatched junction nucleotides: 9. This CDR3 region has 14 residues. CDR1 and CDR2 (germline): LNHDA, SQIVND (reference sequence). The CDR3 DNA sequence: TGTGCCAGCTCGACAGGGGGCGGTATGGAGACCCAGTACTTC. Translating it yields CASSTGGGMETQYF.

In nucleotides, the CDR3 is TGTGCCAGCAGGAGGACAGCCGCTAATCAGCCCCAGCATTTT. Its protein product is CASRRTAANQPQHF. The V gene is TRBV6-5, the J gene TRBJ1-5, with D tentatively TRBD1 (6 bases). Germline V gives CDR1 MNHEY, CDR2 SVGAGI. Trimming shortened V by 6 bases and J by 4 bases, and 13 bases separated the two germline ends. The CDR3 spans 14 residues.

The chain employs TRBV11-2 and TRBJ2-7; no clear D gene. With 2 bases removed from V and 0 bases from J, the gap between germline ends came to 14 bases. Germline-derived CDR1 and CDR2 are SGHAT and FQNNGV. The CDR3 length is 16 residues. The CDR3 region has the DNA TGTGCCAGCAGCTTACTCGTAGGACGGATCTCCTACGAGCAGTACTTC. Residues: CASSLLVGRISYEQYF.

The chain couples TRBV5-1 to TRBJ2-1, with TRBD1 identical over 8 bases. Germline lookup yields CDR1 SGHRS and CDR2 YFSETQ. This CDR3 is 15 amino acids long. Unmatched junction bases numbered 4, after V lost 3 bases and J lost 2 bases. The CDR3 region is CASSYQGATYNEQFF. In DNA, the CDR3 is TGCGCCAGCAGCTACCAGGGGGCAACCTACAATGAGCAGTTCTTC.

V is TRBV12-5 and J is TRBJ2-1; 11 bases align to TRBD1. The V gene's germline CDR1 is LGHNT and CDR2 FRNRAP. V lost 3 bases, J lost 8 bases, and 3 bases stayed unmatched. There are 14 residues in the CDR3. This chain's CDR3 is CASGLGQGAHEQFF. DNA for the CDR3: TGTGCTAGTGGTTTAGGACAGGGGGCGCATGAGCAGTTCTTC.

The V gene is TRBV20-1, the J gene TRBJ2-1; D is possibly TRBD1 (5 bases). Between the trimmed V and J ends, which lost 6 bases and 5 bases, there was a span of 8 bases. Germline values: CDR1 DFQATT, CDR2 SNEGSKA (reference sequence). The CDR3 contains 11 residues. CDR3 in amino acids: CSATRDNEQFF. The CDR3 DNA reads TGCAGTGCCACCAGGGACAATGAGCAGTTCTTC.

The V gene is TRBV27, the J gene TRBJ1-2; tentative D call: TRBD1 (6 bases). Germline loops: CDR1 MNHEY, CDR2 SMNVEV (reference sequence). The V and J ends lost 2 bases and 4 bases respectively, with 14 bases between them. The CDR3 extends over 15 amino acids. CDR3 sequence reads: CASSLRSQDSYGYTF. The CDR3 nucleotides are TGTGCCAGCAGTTTACGATCCCAGGACAGCTATGGCTACACCTTC.

This clone was detected only a few times. The chain combines TRBV28 with TRBJ2-4; D is uncertain. This CDR3 region has 13 residues. Between the trimmed V and J ends, which lost 6 bases and 3 bases, there was a span of 9 bases. The germline V gene has CDR1 MDHEN and CDR2 SYDVKM. CDR3 sequence reads: CASRGHGKNIQYF. Written as DNA, the CDR3 is TGTGCCAGCAGGGGCCACGGCAAAAACATTCAGTACTTC.

This clone was picked up a small number of times. The chain joins TRBV5-1 to TRBJ2-2; D not certain. Germline V gene sequence: CDR1 SGHRS, CDR2 YFSETQ. There are 15 residues in the CDR3. Trimming cost V 2 bases and J 1 base, with 9 bases left between them. CDR3 DNA: TGCGCCAGCAGCTTTGTGGCAGAGAACACCGGGGAGCTGTTTTTT. The encoded protein is CASSFVAENTGELFF.

This chain connects TRBV2 to TRBJ1-1; a possible D gene is TRBD1 (5 bases). V lost 2 bases, J lost 4 bases, and 8 bases lay in between. The germline gives CDR1 SNHLY, CDR2 FYNNEI. The CDR3 is 13 residues long. The CDR3 protein is CASSEQGTTEAFF. CDR3 sequence (DNA): TGTGCCAGCAGTGAACAGGGAACCACTGAAGCTTTCTTT.

The CDR3 loop reads CASSVVGTVNSPLHF. The CDR3 DNA is TGTGCCAGCAGCGTAGTCGGGACAGTTAATTCACCCCTCCACTTT. The rearrangement links TRBV9 to TRBJ1-6; 7 bases match TRBD1. The CDR3 runs to 15 residues. V trimming: 0 bases; J trimming: 6 bases; junction bases outside the gene matches: 3. Germline CDR1 reads SGDLS; CDR2 reads YYNGEE.

On this clone itself: At one boundary the junction diverges from the germline segment, which might be a read error. J is TRBJ2-6 and V is TRBV7-3, with 10 bases lining up with TRBD2. This CDR3 has 19 amino acids. The germline gives CDR1 SGHTA, CDR2 FQGTGA. Here the CDR3 reads CASNLTPASGSSGANVLTF. CDR3 DNA: TGTGCCAGCAACTTAACTCCGGCTAGCGGGAGCTCTGGGGCCAACGTCCTGACTTTC.

The CDR3 DNA sequence: TGTGCCAGCAGCCCAACCGCGGGACAGGGTTACGAGCAGTACTTC. It specifies CASSPTAGQGYEQYF. The genes are TRBV7-2 and TRBJ2-7; 9 bases match TRBD1. The CDR3 consists of 15 residues. Per germline, CDR1 SGHTA and CDR2 FQGNSA. The V segment lost 5 bases and the J segment 4 bases; nucleotides outside the gene matches: 9.

J is TRBJ1-2 and V is TRBV29-1; D is uncertain. The CDR3 runs 13 residues. The germline V and J ends were trimmed by 2 bases and 0 bases, with 7 bases remaining between them. The V gene's germline CDR1 is SQVTM and CDR2 ANQGSEA. The CDR3 loop reads CSVETRPNYGYTF. The CDR3, as DNA: TGCAGCGTTGAAACCAGGCCTAACTATGGCTACACCTTC. The whole variable domain, remainder taken from reference TRBV29-1 and TRBJ1-2, is SAVISQKPSRDICQRGTSLTIQCQVDSQVTMMFWYRQQPGQSLTLIATANQGSEATYESGFVIDKFPISRPNLTFSTLTVSNMSPEDSSIYLCSVETRPNYGYTFGSGTRLTVV.

CDR3 DNA: TGTGCCAGCGGCCGTAGTAGTTCACCCCTCCACTTT. Protein: CASGRSSSPLHF. This chain uses TRBV27 with TRBJ1-6, with unresolved D. Trimming took off 8 bases at V and 9 bases at J, with 11 bases between the two ends. The CDR3 has 12 amino acids. Germline CDR1 is MNHEY and CDR2 is SMNVEV (reference sequence).

This clone was seen only a few times. This chain joins TRBV7-9 and TRBJ1-1; 9 bases map to TRBD1. Germline loops: CDR1 SEHNR, CDR2 FQNEAQ (reference sequence). V dropped 4 bases and J dropped 5; count of bases not matched to a gene: 11. CDR3 length: 16 residues. The CDR3, as DNA: TGTGCCAGCAGCTCACAGGGGGCTGTTGGTTTAACTGAAGCTTTCTTT. Amino acid sequence: CASSSQGAVGLTEAFF.

The chain employs TRBV18 and TRBJ2-3; the D is unclear. This CDR3 comprises 12 residues. CDR1 KGHSH and CDR2 LQKENI come from the germline V gene. With 4 bases removed from V and 2 bases from J, the gap between germline ends came to 4 bases. For the CDR3, the DNA is TGTGCCAGCTCACGGAACACAGATACGCAGTATTTT. It is translated as CASSRNTDTQYF.

The J gene is TRBJ2-4, the V gene TRBV28; 7 positions agree with TRBD1. The CDR3 covers 15 residues. Unmatched junction bases numbered 7, after V lost 6 bases and J lost 2 bases. From germline, CDR1 is MDHEN and CDR2 SYDVKM. The CDR3 loop reads CASSRDSASKNIQYF. In DNA, the CDR3 is TGTGCCAGCAGCCGGGACAGTGCCTCCAAAAACATTCAGTACTTC.